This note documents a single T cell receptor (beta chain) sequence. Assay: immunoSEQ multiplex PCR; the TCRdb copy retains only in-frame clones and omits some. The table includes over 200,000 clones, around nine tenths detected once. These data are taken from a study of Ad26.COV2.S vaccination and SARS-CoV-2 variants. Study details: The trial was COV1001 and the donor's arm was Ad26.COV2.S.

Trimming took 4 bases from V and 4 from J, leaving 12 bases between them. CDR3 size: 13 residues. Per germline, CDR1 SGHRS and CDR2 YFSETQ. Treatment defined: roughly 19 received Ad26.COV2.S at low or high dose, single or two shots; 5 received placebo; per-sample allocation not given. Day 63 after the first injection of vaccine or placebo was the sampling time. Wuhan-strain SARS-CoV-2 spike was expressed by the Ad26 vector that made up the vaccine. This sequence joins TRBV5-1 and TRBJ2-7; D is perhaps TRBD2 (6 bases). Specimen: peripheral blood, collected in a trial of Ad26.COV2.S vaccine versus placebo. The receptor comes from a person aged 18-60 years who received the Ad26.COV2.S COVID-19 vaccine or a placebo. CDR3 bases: TGCGCCAGCAGCCTCGATGGGGGGTACGAGCAGTACTTC. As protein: CASSLDGGYEQYF.